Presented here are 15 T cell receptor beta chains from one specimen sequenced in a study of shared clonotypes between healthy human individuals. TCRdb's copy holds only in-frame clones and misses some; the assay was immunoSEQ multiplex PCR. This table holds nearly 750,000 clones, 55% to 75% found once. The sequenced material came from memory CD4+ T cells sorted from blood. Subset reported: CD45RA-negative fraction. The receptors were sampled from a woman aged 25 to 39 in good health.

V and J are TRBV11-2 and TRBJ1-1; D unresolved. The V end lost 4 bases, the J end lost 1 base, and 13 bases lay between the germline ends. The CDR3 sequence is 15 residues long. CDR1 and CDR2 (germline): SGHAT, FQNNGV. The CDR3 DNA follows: TGTGCCAGCAGCTACACGGGATTTAGGAACACTGAAGCTTTCTTT. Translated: CASSYTGFRNTEAFF.

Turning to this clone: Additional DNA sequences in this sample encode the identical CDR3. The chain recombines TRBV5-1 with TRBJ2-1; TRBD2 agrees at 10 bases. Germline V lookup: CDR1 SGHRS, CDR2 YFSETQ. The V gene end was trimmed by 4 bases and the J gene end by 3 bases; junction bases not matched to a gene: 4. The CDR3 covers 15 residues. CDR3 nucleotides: TGCGCCAGCAGCATCGCTAGCGGGAGCTACAATGAGCAGTTCTTC. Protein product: CASSIASGSYNEQFF.

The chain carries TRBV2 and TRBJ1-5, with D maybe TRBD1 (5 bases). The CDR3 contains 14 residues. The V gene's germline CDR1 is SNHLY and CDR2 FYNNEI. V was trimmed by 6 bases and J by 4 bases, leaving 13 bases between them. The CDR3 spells CASRAQVDNQPQHF. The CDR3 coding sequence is TGTGCCAGCAGAGCACAGGTTGATAATCAGCCCCAGCATTTT.

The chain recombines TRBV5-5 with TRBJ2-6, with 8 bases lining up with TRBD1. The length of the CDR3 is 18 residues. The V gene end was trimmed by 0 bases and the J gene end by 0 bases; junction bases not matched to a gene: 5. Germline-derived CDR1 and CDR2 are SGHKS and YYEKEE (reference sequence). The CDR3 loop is CASSLARTGGSGANVLTF. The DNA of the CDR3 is TGTGCCAGCAGCTTGGCGCGCACAGGGGGCTCTGGGGCCAACGTCCTGACTTTC.

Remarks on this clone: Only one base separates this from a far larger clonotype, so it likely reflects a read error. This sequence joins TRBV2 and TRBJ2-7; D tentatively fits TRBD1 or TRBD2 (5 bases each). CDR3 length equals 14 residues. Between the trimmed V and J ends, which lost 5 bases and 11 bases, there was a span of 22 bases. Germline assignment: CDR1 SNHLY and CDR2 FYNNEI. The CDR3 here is CASSLGDALSMEYF. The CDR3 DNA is TGTGCCAGCAGTCTTGGGGACGCCCTCTCGATGGAGTACTTC.

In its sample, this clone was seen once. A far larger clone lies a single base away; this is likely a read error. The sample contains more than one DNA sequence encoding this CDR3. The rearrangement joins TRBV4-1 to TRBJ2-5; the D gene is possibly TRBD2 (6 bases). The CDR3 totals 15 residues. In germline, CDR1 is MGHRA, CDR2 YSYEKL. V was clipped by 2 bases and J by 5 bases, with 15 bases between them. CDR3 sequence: CASSQYGTGEETQYF. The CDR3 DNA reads TGCGCCAGCAGCCAATATGGGACTGGGGAGGAGACCCAGTACTTC.

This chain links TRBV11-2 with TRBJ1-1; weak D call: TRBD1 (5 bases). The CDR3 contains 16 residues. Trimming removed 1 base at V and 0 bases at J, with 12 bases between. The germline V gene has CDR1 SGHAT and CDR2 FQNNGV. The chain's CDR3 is CASSLVGGIMNTEAFF. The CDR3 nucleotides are TGTGCCAGCAGCTTAGTTGGGGGGATTATGAACACTGAAGCTTTCTTT.

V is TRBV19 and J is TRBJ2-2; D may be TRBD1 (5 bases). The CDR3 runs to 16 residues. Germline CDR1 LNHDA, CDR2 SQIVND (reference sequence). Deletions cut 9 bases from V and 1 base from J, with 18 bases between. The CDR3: CASLPLVGLNTGELFF. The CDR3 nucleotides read TGTGCCAGCCTACCGCTGGTGGGGCTGAACACCGGGGAGCTGTTTTTT.

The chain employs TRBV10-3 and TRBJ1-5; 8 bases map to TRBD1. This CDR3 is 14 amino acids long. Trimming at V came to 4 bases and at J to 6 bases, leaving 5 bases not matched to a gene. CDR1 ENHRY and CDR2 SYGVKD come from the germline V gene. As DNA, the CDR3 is TGTGCCATCAGTGTGGACAGGGAGAGTCAGCCCCAGCATTTT. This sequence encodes CAISVDRESQPQHF.

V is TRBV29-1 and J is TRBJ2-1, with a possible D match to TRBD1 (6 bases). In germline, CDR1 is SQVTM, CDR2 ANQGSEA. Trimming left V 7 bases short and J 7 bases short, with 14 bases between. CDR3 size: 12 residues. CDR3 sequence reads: CSASQGLNEQFF. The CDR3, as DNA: TGCAGCGCCTCACAGGGCTTGAATGAGCAGTTCTTC.

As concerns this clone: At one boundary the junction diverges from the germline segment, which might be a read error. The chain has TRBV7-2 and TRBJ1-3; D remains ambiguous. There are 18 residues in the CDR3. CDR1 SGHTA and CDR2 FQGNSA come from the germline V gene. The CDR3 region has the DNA TGTGCCAGCAGCTTAGAGGGCAGTTCCCAGAGCTCTGGAAACACCATATACTTT. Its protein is CASSLEGSSQSSGNTIYF.

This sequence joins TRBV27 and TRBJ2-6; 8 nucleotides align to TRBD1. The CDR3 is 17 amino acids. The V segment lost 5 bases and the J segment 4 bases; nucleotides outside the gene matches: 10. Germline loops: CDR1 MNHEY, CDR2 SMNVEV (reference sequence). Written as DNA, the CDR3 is TGTGCCAGCAGTCCCGGACAGGGCGGCTCCGGGGCCAACGTCCTGACTTTC. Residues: CASSPGQGGSGANVLTF.

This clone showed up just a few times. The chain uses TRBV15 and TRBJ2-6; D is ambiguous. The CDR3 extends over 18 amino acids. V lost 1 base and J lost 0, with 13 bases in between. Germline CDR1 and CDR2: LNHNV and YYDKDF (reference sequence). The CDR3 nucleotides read TGTGCCACCAGCAGAGGAGAACACTGGAACTCTGGGGCCAACGTCCTGACTTTC. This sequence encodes CATSRGEHWNSGANVLTF.

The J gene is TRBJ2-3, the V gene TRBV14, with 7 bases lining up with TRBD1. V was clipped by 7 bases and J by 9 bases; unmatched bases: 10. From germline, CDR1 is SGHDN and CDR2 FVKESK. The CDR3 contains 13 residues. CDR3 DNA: TGTGCCAGCAACACAGGGGCAGGGGCCACGCAGTATTTT. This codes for CASNTGAGATQYF.

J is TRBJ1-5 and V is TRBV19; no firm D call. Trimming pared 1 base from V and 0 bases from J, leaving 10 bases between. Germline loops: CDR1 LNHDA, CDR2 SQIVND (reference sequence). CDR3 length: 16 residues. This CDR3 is CASSIGTLYSNQPQHF. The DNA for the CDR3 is TGTGCCAGTAGTATAGGGACGCTTTATAGCAATCAGCCCCAGCATTTT.